These T cell receptor beta chains were read from a single sample in a study of Graves' ophthalmopathy and Graves' hyperthyroidism. TCRdb used MiXCR to reprocess the multiplex PCR reads, holding one entry per CDR3 protein. The data contain more than 1,000,000 distinct CDR3 sequences, roughly two fifths of them singletons. Sequencing used peripheral blood or thyroid tissue (not recorded which). Source of these receptors: an adult man with Graves' hyperthyroidism. CDR3s include the opening cysteine and the closing phenylalanine or tryptophan. The D gene is left open where the match is weak. Not all rows give a size; the values are once, few, many and, for expanded clones, a class.

v_gene: TRBV29-1; abundance: many; d_gene: .; j_gene: TRBJ1-2; CDR3aa: CSVLGEEGYTF; CDR3nt: TGCAGCGTTCTGGGGGAGGAGGGCTACACCTTC
v_gene: TRBV29-1; abundance: once; d_gene: .; j_gene: TRBJ2-7; CDR3aa: CSVGDTSYEQYF; CDR3nt: TGCAGCGTTGGGGACACCTCCTACGAGCAGTACTTC
v_gene: TRBV7-8; abundance: many; d_gene: .; j_gene: TRBJ2-5; CDR3aa: CAVGTQYF; CDR3nt: TGTGCCGTGGGGACCCAGTACTTC
v_gene: TRBV7-9; abundance: many; d_gene: TRBD1; j_gene: TRBJ1-5; CDR3aa: CASSRTGQGDQPQHF; CDR3nt: TGTGCCAGCAGCCGGACCGGACAGGGGGATCAGCCCCAGCATTTT
v_gene: TRBV12-3/TRBV12-4; abundance: many; d_gene: .; j_gene: TRBJ2-2; CDR3aa: CASSFSGELFF; CDR3nt: TGTGCCAGCAGCTTCTCCGGGGAGCTGTTTTTT
v_gene: TRBV15; abundance: .; d_gene: .; j_gene: TRBJ2-7; CDR3aa: CASISNGKTGASEQYF; CDR3nt: TGTGCCAGCATATCGAATGGCAAAACCGGGGCGAGCGAGCAGTACTTC
v_gene: TRBV29-1; abundance: .; d_gene: .; j_gene: TRBJ1-1; CDR3aa: CSASAENTEAFF; CDR3nt: TGCAGCGCGAGTGCCGAGAACACTGAAGCTTTCTTT
v_gene: TRBV14; abundance: many; d_gene: TRBD1; j_gene: TRBJ1-2; CDR3aa: CASSHMDRAYGYTF; CDR3nt: TGTGCCAGCAGCCACATGGACAGGGCCTATGGCTACACCTTC
v_gene: TRBV6-5; abundance: many; d_gene: .; j_gene: TRBJ1-6; CDR3aa: CVTAGGNSPLHF; CDR3nt: TGTGTCACGGCGGGGGGAAATTCACCCCTCCACTTT
v_gene: TRBV6-6; abundance: .; d_gene: TRBD1; j_gene: TRBJ1-5; CDR3aa: CASSTPTGGNQPQHF; CDR3nt: TGTGCCAGCAGTACACCTACAGGGGGGAATCAGCCCCAGCATTTT
v_gene: TRBV10-3; abundance: .; d_gene: .; j_gene: TRBJ1-1; CDR3aa: CASSYSSIPDQGGNTEAFF; CDR3nt: TGTGCCAGCAGTTACTCGAGTATCCCCGACCAGGGCGGGAACACTGAAGCTTTCTTT
v_gene: TRBV20-1; abundance: many; d_gene: TRBD1; j_gene: TRBJ1-5; CDR3aa: CSARVGQGVRNQPQHF; CDR3nt: TGCAGTGCTAGAGTGGGCCAGGGGGTTCGCAATCAGCCCCAGCATTTT
v_gene: TRBV25-1; abundance: .; d_gene: .; j_gene: TRBJ2-7; CDR3aa: CASSESGGGQAIEQYF; CDR3nt: TGTGCCAGCAGTGAATCTGGGGGGGGACAGGCCATCGAGCAGTACTTC
v_gene: TRBV7-3; abundance: many; d_gene: TRBD2; j_gene: TRBJ2-5; CDR3aa: CASSSNPIAGGPGETQYF; CDR3nt: TGTGCCAGCAGCTCCAACCCCATAGCGGGAGGGCCGGGAGAGACCCAGTACTTC
v_gene: TRBV20-1; abundance: many; d_gene: .; j_gene: TRBJ1-6; CDR3aa: CSARTTNSPLHF; CDR3nt: TGCAGTGCTAGAACAACAAATTCACCCCTCCACTTT
v_gene: TRBV30; abundance: .; d_gene: .; j_gene: TRBJ1-6; CDR3aa: CAWTAGVISPLHF; CDR3nt: TGTGCCTGGACTGCAGGGGTTATTTCACCCCTCCACTTT
v_gene: TRBV15; abundance: .; d_gene: .; j_gene: TRBJ2-2; CDR3aa: CATSRVGEGAVWTGELFF; CDR3nt: TGTGCCACCAGCAGAGTGGGGGAGGGGGCCGTATGGACCGGGGAGCTGTTTTTT
v_gene: TRBV20-1; abundance: .; d_gene: .; j_gene: TRBJ2-2; CDR3aa: CSARNFGSGVAGELFF; CDR3nt: TGCAGTGCTAGAAATTTTGGGTCGGGGGTCGCCGGGGAGCTGTTTTTT